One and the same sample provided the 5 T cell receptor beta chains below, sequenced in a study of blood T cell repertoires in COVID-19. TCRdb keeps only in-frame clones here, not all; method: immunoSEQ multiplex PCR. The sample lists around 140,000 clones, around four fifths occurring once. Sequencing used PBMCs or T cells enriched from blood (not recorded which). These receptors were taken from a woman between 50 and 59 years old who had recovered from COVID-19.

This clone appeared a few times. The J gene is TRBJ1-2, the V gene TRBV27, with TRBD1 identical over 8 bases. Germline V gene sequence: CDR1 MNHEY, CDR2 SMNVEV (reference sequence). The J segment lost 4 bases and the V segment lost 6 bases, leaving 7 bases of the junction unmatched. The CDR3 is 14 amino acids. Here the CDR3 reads CASRAGQGAYGYTF. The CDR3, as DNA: TGTGCCAGCAGAGCTGGACAGGGAGCCTATGGCTACACCTTC.

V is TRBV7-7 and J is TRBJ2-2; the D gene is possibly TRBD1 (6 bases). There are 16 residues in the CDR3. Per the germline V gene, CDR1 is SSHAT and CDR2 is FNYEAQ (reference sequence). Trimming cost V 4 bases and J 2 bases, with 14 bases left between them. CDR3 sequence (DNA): TGTGCCAGCAGCTCGGCCAACAGGGAAAACACCGGGGAGCTGTTTTTT. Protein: CASSSANRENTGELFF.

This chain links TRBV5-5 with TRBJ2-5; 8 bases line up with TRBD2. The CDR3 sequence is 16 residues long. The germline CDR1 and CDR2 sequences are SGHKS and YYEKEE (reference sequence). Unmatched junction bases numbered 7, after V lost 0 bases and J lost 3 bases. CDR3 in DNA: TGTGCCAGCAGCTTGGCCGGGGGGGGAGGGGAAGAGACCCAGTACTTC. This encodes CASSLAGGGGEETQYF.

CDR3 sequence (DNA): TGTGCCAGTGGGAGCGGCACTGAAGCTTTCTTT. It yields the protein CASGSGTEAFF. The V and J genes are TRBV9 and TRBJ1-1; no clear D gene. CDR1 is SGDLS and CDR2 is YYNGEE in the germline V gene. V was trimmed by 8 bases and J by 4 bases, leaving 9 bases between them. The CDR3 is 11 residues long.

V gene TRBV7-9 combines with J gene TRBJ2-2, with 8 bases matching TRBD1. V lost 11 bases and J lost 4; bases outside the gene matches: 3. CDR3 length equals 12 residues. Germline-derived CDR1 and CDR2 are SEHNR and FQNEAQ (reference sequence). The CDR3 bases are TGTGCCGGCACAGGGGGCACCGGGGAGCTGTTTTTT. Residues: CAGTGGTGELFF.